The clone carrying this TCR beta chain was recorded a few times. As yet, its antigen is unknown. The data were taken from a study of CD8 T cells in ankylosing spondylitis. The ends lost 5 bases at V and 9 bases at J; junction bases unmatched: 12. The CDR3 length is 16 residues. Study observations and caveats: A TCR beta motif of under ten highly homologous variants appeared characteristic of ankylosing spondylitis blood.

TCRdb re-called the 5' RACE reads through MiXCR, storing one row per CDR3 protein. This sample carries 500,000 to 550,000 distinct CDR3 sequences, over 9.5% of them seen once, and the ten largest clones take nearly 7%. The origin of this receptor is a male donor with ankylosing spondylitis. Material for sequencing was blood, either unsorted or a sorted T cell fraction (not recorded which). The rearrangement uses TRBV12-3 or TRBV12-4 and TRBJ2-1, with 11 bases fitting TRBD2. The CDR3 sequence is CASSPISGRGKTEQFF. The CDR3, as DNA: TGTGCCAGCAGTCCTATTAGCGGGAGGGGAAAGACTGAGCAGTTCTTC.